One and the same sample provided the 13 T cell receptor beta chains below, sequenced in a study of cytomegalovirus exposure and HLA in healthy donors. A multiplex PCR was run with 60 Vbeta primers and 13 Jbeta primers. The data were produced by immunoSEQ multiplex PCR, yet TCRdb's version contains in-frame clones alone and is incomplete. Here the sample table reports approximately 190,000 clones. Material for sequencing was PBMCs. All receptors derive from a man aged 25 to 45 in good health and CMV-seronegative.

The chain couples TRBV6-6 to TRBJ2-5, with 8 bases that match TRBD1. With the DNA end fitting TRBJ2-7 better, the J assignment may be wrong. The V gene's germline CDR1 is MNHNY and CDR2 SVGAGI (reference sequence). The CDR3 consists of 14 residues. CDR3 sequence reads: CASSYQGQAYEQYF. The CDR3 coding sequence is TGTGCCAGCAGTTACCAGGGACAGGCCTACGAGCAGTACTTC.

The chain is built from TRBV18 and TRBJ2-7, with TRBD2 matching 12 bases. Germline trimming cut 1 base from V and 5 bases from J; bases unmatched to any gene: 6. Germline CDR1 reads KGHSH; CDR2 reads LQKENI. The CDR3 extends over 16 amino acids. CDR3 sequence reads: CASSPRLAGVSNEQYF. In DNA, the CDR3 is TGTGCCAGCTCACCACGACTAGCGGGAGTTTCTAACGAGCAGTACTTC.

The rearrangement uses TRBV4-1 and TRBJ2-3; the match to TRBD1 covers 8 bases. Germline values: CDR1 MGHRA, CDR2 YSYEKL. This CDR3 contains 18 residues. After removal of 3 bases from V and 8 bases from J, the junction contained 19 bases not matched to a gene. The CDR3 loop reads CASSQAITGGRRGTTQYF. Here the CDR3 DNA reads TGCGCCAGCAGCCAGGCAATCACAGGGGGAAGGAGAGGGACTACGCAGTATTTT.

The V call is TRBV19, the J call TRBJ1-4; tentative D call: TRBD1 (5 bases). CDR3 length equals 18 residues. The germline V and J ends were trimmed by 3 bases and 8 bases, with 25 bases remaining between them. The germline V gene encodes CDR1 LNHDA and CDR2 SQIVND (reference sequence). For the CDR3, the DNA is TGTGCCAGTAGTATGGCCACCCCTCAGCGGGGGTCAGAGGAAAAACTGTTTTTT. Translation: CASSMATPQRGSEEKLFF.

Here the CDR3 reads CASSLVQPGPNYGYTF. The CDR3 DNA is TGTGCCAGCAGCTTAGTACAGCCCGGCCCCAACTATGGCTACACCTTC. The chain combines TRBV7-9 with TRBJ1-2; D ambiguous. The CDR3 runs 16 residues. CDR1 is SEHNR and CDR2 is FQNEAQ in the germline V gene (reference sequence). Trimming removed 1 base from V and 2 bases from J, with 14 bases in between.

CDR3 nucleotides: TGTGCCAGCAGTTTAGAGGGGACTAGTTACAATGAGCAGTTCTTC. It yields the protein CASSLEGTSYNEQFF. The chain couples TRBV27 to TRBJ2-1, with 8 bases matching TRBD2. Germline CDR1 is MNHEY and CDR2 is SMNVEV (reference sequence). This CDR3 has 15 residues. Unmatched junction bases numbered 4, after V lost 2 bases and J lost 4 bases.

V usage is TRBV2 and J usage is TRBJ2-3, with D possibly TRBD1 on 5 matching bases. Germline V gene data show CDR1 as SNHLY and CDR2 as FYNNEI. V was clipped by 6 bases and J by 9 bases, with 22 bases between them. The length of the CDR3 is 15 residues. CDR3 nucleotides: TGTGCCAGCAGCGCTGACAGCCTTCGAGGCGACACGCAGTATTTT. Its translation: CASSADSLRGDTQYF. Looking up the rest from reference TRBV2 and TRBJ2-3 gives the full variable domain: EPEVTQTPSHQVTQMGQEVILRCVPISNHLYFYWYRQILGQKVEFLVSFYNNEISEKSEIFDDQFSVERPDGSNFTLKIRSTKLEDSAMYFCASSADSLRGDTQYFGPGTRLTVL.

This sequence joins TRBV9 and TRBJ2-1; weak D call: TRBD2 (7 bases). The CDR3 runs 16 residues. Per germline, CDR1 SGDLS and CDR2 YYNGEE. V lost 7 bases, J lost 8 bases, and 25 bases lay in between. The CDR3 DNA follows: TGTGCCAGCTCTGAATGGGGGGGGCCCCCTCGGTATGAGCAGTTCTTC. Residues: CASSEWGGPPRYEQFF.

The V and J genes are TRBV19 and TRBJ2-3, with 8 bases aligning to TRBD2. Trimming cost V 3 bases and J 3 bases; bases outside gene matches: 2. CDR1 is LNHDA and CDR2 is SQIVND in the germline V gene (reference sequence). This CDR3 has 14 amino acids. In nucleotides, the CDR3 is TGTGCCAGTAGTATCGGGGGGGGTACAGATACGCAGTATTTT. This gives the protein CASSIGGGTDTQYF. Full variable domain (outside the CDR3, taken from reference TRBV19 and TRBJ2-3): DGGITQSPKYLFRKEGQNVTLSCEQNLNHDAMYWYRQDPGQGLRLIYYSQIVNDFQKGDIAEGYSVSREKKESFPLTVTSAQKNPTAFYLCASSIGGGTDTQYFGPGTRLTVL.

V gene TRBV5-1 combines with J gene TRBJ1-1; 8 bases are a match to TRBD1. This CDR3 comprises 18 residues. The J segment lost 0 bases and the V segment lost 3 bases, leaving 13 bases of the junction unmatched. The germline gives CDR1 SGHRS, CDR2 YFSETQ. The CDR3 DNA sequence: TGCGCCAGCAGCTCGACAAGTAACAGGGGGTCTCTGAACACTGAAGCTTTCTTT. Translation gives CASSSTSNRGSLNTEAFF.

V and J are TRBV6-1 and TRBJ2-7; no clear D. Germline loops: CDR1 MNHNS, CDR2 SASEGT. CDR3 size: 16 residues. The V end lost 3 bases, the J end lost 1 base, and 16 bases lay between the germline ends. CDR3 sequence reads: CASSEWFHMTSYEQYF. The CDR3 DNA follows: TGTGCCAGCAGTGAGTGGTTCCATATGACTTCCTACGAGCAGTACTTC.

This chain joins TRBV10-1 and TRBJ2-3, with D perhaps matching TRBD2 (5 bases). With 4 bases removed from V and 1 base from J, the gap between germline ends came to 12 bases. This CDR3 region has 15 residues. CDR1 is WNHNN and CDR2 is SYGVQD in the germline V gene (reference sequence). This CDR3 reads CASSGSARGTDTQYF. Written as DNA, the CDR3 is TGCGCCAGCAGTGGTAGCGCGCGGGGCACAGATACGCAGTATTTT.

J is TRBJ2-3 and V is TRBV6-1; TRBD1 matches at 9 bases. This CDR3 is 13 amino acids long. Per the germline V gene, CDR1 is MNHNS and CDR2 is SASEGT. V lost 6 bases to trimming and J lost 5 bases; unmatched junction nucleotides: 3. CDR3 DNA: TGTGCCAGCAGATGGGACAGGGAAGATACGCAGTATTTT. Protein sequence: CASRWDREDTQYF.